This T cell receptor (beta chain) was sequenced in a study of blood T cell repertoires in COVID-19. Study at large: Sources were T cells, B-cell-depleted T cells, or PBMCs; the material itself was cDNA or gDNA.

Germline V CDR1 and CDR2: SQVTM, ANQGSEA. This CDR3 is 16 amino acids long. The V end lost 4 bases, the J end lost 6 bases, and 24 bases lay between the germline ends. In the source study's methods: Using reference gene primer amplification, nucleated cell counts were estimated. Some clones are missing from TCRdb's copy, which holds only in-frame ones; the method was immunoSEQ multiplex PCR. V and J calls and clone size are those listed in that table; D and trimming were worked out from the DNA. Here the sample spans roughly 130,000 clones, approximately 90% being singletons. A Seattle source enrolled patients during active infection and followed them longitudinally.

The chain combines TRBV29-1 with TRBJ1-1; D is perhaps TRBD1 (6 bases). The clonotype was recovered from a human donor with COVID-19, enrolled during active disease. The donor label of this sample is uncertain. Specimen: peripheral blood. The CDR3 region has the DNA TGCAGCGTTGCCGGACGAAGAGCGGGGGGCGACGCTGAAGCTTTCTTT. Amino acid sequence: CSVAGRRAGGDAEAFF.